This TCR beta chain was retrieved from a study of graft-versus-host responses after intestinal transplantation. Study-wide findings and caveats: Detected in recipient marrow were GvH clones, some of which were first observed in ileum or blood. Allografts of one patient group, those with graft-donor T cell macrochimerism, had high graft-versus-host to host-versus-graft clonal ratios.

Notes on this clone: The target antigen is unknown.

The trim removed 0 bases at V and 2 bases at J, leaving 2 bases unmatched. Germline CDR1 and CDR2: MGHRA and YSYEKL. This CDR3 has 18 amino acids. Measured with immunoSEQ multiplex PCR; TCRdb has only the in-frame clones, and not every one. Altogether approximately 130,000 clones are present, approximately 94% being singletons, with the ten largest covering around 0.16%. The source of this sequence is a human donor who received an intestinal transplant. The rearrangement links TRBV4-1 to TRBJ2-6; TRBD1 agrees at 12 bases. The sequenced sample was unstimulated CD4+ T cells sorted from spleen or lymph node cells, obtained before intestinal transplant. This CDR3 is CASSQDGTGGPGANVLTF. CDR3 sequence (DNA): TGCGCCAGCAGCCAAGACGGGACAGGGGGCCCTGGGGCCAACGTCCTGACTTTC.